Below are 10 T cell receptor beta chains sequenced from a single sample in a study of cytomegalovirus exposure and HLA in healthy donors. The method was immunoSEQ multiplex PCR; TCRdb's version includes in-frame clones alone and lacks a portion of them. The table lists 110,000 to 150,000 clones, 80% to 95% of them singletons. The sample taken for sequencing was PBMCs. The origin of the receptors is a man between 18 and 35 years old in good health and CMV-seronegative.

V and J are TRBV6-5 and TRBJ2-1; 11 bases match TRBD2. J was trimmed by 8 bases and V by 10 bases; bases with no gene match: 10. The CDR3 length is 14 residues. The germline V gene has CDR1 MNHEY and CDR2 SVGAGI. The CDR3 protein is CATLAGGSGDEQFF. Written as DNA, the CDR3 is TGTGCCACCCTAGCGGGAGGTTCAGGTGATGAGCAGTTCTTC.

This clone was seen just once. The CDR3 is CASSGQGQETQYF. CDR3 coding DNA: TGTGCCAGCTCGGGACAGGGACAAGAGACCCAGTACTTC. J is TRBJ2-5 and V is TRBV25-1; TRBD1 aligns across 9 bases. Germline CDR1 MGHDK, CDR2 SYGVNS. The CDR3 totals 13 residues. V shed 8 bases, J shed 2 bases, and the junction held 3 bases outside the gene matches. The complete variable domain, with remaining parts taken from reference TRBV25-1 and TRBJ2-5, reads EADIYQTPRYLVIGTGKKITLECSQTMGHDKMYWYQQDPGMELHLIHYSYGVNSTEKGDLSSESTVSRIRTEHFPLTLESARPSHTSQYLCASSGQGQETQYFGPGTRLLVL.

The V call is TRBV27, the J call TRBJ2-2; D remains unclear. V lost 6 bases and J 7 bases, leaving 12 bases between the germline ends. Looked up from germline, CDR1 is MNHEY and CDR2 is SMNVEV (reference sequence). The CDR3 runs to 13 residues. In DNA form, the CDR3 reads TGTGCCAGCAGGTTGTTCGGCGGCGGGGAGCTGTTTTTT. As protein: CASRLFGGGELFF.

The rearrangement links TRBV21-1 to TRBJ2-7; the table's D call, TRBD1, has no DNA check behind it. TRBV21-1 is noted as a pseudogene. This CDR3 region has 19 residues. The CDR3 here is CASSKGEARTRGMSYEQYV. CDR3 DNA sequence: TGTGCCAGCAGCAAAGGAGAGGCCCGTACAAGGGGAATGAGCTACGAGCAGTACGTC.

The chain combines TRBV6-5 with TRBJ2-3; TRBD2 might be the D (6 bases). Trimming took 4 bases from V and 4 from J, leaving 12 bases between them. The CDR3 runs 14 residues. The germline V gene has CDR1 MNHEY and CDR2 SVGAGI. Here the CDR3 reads CASSSGGSPDTQYF. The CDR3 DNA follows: TGTGCCAGCAGTTCCGGGGGATCCCCAGATACGCAGTATTTT.

As DNA, the CDR3 is TGTGCCAGCAGTACCAACGCCGCGTTCCATAGCGGGAGGGCTAACACCGGGGAGCTGTTTTTT. Its translation: CASSTNAAFHSGRANTGELFF. The V gene is TRBV27, the J gene TRBJ2-2; 11 bases are a match to TRBD2. The trim removed 5 bases at V and 2 bases at J, leaving 19 bases unmatched. Germline V lookup: CDR1 MNHEY, CDR2 SMNVEV (reference sequence). The CDR3 totals 21 residues.

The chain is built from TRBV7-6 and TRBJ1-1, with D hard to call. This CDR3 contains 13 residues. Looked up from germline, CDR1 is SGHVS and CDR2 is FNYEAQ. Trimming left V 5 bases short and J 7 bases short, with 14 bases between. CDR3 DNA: TGTGCCAGCAGCCTCTCCCCGGAGCTTGAAGCTTTCTTT. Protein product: CASSLSPELEAFF.

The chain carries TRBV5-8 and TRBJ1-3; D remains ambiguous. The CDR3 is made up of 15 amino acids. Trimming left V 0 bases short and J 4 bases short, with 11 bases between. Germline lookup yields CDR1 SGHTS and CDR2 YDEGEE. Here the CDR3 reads CASSLGRGAGNTIYF. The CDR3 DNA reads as TGTGCCAGCAGCTTGGGCCGCGGCGCCGGAAACACCATATATTTT.

CDR3 sequence reads: CSADRGGGTEAFF. The CDR3 DNA follows: TGCAGCGCCGACAGGGGAGGAGGCACTGAAGCTTTCTTT. The chain recombines TRBV29-1 with TRBJ1-1, with 8 bases identical to TRBD1. CDR3 size: 13 residues. Germline CDR1 reads SQVTM; CDR2 reads ANQGSEA. The junction had 8 bases not matched to a gene; V was cut back by 7 bases and J by 4 bases. Filled out from reference TRBV29-1 and TRBJ1-1, the complete variable domain reads SAVISQKPSRDICQRGTSLTIQCQVDSQVTMMFWYRQQPGQSLTLIATANQGSEATYESGFVIDKFPISRPNLTFSTLTVSNMSPEDSSIYLCSADRGGGTEAFFGQGTRLTVV.

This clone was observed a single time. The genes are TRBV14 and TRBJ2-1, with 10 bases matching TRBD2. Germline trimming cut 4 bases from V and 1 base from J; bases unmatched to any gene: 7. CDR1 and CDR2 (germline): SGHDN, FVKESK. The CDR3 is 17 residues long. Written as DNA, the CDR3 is TGTGCCAGCAGCCCGGACTTAGCGGGGGGTTCCTACAATGAGCAGTTCTTC. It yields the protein CASSPDLAGGSYNEQFF.